This T cell receptor (beta chain) was retrieved from a study of cytomegalovirus exposure and HLA in healthy donors (dated by TCRdb to about 2017). In terms of the full investigation: A later analysis indicated that the 120 validation repertoires were generated on the platform also employed for the roughly 650 repertoires of the first cohort. The study was designed to test whether signatures of past pathogen exposure could be identified by cataloging public T cell receptors. A separate validation cohort of some 130 different subjects was used in addition to the roughly 620-subject first cohort. To predict cytomegalovirus infection status, the study combined high-throughput TCR immunosequencing, statistical association of individual TCRs with disease status, and machine learning. On the study overall, not on this receptor specifically: Subsequent analysis determined that TCRs grouped into clusters in the first cohort also showed a tendency toward co-occurrence across the 90 to 150 validation repertoires, and approximately 94% of cluster scores exceeded 0. Most TCR sequences were seen in very few donors, while some public TCRs were found in many individuals. The validation cohort had no HLA typing available for a later analysis, so co-occurrence within that cohort was assessed over all 110 or so repertoires. In the study, around 160 TCR beta chains were listed as associated with cytomegalovirus. Cytomegalovirus status was reported to be diagnosed by the classifier with high specificity and sensitivity in both the original and validation cohorts. The authors suggested that the approach could potentially be extended to other disease states and immunological phenotypes. Three of the identified cytomegalovirus-associated TCR beta chains were confirmed in vitro to be specific for cytomegalovirus antigens.

Worth noting for this clone: It lacks a known antigen. No base-level quality is on record; no much larger clone is a single base apart.

The library relied on the immunoSEQ multiplex PCR assay. From the authors' description of their analysis: A statistical classification framework was built for diagnosing cytomegalovirus status from the catalog of TCR beta chain sequences. Here the immuneACCESS table is served through TCRdb, limited to in-frame sequences with V and J called. Missing clones are a known gap in these copies; in checked studies unresolved V genes cover under half, and the rest lacks a known reason. V, J and clone size were drawn from that table, and D and trimming were deduced from the DNA. For this sample the table gives about 56,000 clones, of which roughly nine tenths were detected only once. Around 16% of the sample is in the top ten clones. The CDR3 starts with the cysteine, ends with the phenylalanine, and has 13 residues. Only the CDR3 portion is preserved as DNA: 39 bases, with reading frame beginning at the first base. In the germline V gene, CDR1 corresponds to SGHRS and CDR2 to YFSETQ. Trimming accounts for 6 bases at V and 3 bases at J, while the number of junction bases matched to no gene is 5.

The donors were included in the validation cohort of around 120 subjects, a group kept apart from the roughly 690-subject first cohort. This chain joins TRBV5-1 to TRBJ1-1, with 7 junctional bases fitting TRBD1. This clonotype was sampled from a woman in her late teens or twenties in good health and CMV-seronegative. The sequenced material came from PBMCs. The sequenced DNA is TGCGCCAGCAAAACAGGGGTAGACACTGAAGCTTTCTTT. Translation gives CASKTGVDTEAFF.